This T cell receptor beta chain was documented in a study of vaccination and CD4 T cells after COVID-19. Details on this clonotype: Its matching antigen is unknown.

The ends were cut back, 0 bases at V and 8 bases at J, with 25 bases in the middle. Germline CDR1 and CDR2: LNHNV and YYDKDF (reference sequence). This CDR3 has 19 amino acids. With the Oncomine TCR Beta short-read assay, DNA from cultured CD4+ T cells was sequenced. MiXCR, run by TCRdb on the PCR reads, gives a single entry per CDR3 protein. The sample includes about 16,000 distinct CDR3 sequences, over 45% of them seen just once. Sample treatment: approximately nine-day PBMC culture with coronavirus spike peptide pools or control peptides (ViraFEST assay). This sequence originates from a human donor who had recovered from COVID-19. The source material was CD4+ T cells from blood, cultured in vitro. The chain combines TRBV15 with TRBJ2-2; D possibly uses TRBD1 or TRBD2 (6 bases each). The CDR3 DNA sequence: TGTGCCACCAGCAGAGATGGACGAGGGGGGACCGGCGGCGTGGGGGAGCTGTTTTTT. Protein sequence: CATSRDGRGGTGGVGELFF.